The clone carrying this T cell receptor beta chain was counted many times. The antigen is not known. The data were taken from a study of T-cell memory formation after mild COVID-19. In the study overall: TCR clusters mostly belonged to single donors. General observations from the study: Balance between CD4 and CD8 was seen in clones contracting day 15 to 85, and a CD4+ lean was seen in later expanders. The SARS-CoV-2 specificity of second-wave clones reaching peak at day 37 remained unverified.

UMIs and sample barcodes were carried by the TCR alpha and TCR beta cDNA libraries that 5'RACE produced using constant-segment primers. TCRdb re-derived calls from the 5' RACE reads in MiXCR, one entry per CDR3 protein. This table holds just over 400,000 distinct CDR3 sequences, under 25% found once. The sample taken for sequencing was PBMCs or a T cell subset sorted from them (not recorded which). This receptor was obtained from an adult woman who had mild COVID-19 (a few samples of this study predate the infection). Cell type and time point are not known.

In nucleotides, the CDR3 is TGCAGTGTCCCCGACTACAGGGGGTTGTACAATGAGCAGTTCTTC. Its protein product is CSVPDYRGLYNEQFF. This chain connects TRBV20-1 to TRBJ2-1; 8 bases match TRBD1. The CDR3 totals 15 residues. Per germline, CDR1 DFQATT and CDR2 SNEGSKA (reference sequence). The V and J ends lost 7 bases and 4 bases, in that order; junction bases with no gene match: 12.